The sequence of this T cell receptor (beta chain) was determined in a study of read filtering for tumor transcriptome and immune sequencing. Germline CDR1 SGHKS, CDR2 YYEKEE (reference sequence). Trimming cost V 3 bases and J 4 bases; bases outside gene matches: 7. This CDR3 is 17 amino acids long. Overall study results and limits: Single-read clonotypes: around 81% of IR-seq clonotypes (about 3.5% of reads), 74.6% of RNA-seq clonotypes (approximately 43% of reads). The sorted CD138-negative fraction was a mixed bone marrow immune population, not purified T cells.

This library used about 400 ng RNA and molecular barcoded adaptors spanning alpha/delta and beta/gamma chains. TCRdb reprocessed the reads via MiXCR and lists one record per CDR3 protein. The repertoire holds fewer than 30,000 distinct CDR3 sequences, with 14% as singletons. Every patient had bone marrow sampled while the disease was active. About this clonotype itself: Its antigen is as yet unknown. This may arise from a read error, as a much more abundant clone is one base away.

Sequenced sample: a population of CD138-negative cells sorted from bone marrow. The chain is built from TRBV5-5 and TRBJ2-3, with TRBD2 matching 14 bases. This clonotype originated in a donor at least 40 years old with multiple myeloma. The CDR3 coding sequence is TGTGCCAGCAGCTGGGGACTAGCGGGAGCCCCTCCAGATACGCAGTATTTT. Translating gives CASSWGLAGAPPDTQYF. Variable domain in full (rest from reference TRBV5-5 and TRBJ2-3): DAGVTQSPTHLIKTRGQQVTLRCSPISGHKSVSWYQQVLGQGPQFIFQYYEKEERGRGNFPDRFSARQFPNYSSELNVNALLLGDSALYLCASSWGLAGAPPDTQYFGPGTRLTVL.